This note documents a single TCR beta chain sequence. This specimen belongs to a study of CD8 T cells in Susac syndrome. With random hexamers, roughly 0.45 to 1 ug RNA was reverse transcribed. From the immunoSEQ multiplex PCR reads, TCRdb called clonotypes with MiXCR, one entry per CDR3 protein. The sample contains approximately 200,000 distinct CDR3 sequences, nearly 97% of which appear only once. V shed 8 bases and J shed 5 bases, with 21 bases lying between them. Germline CDR1 and CDR2: LNHDA and SQIVND (reference sequence). CDR3 length: 15 residues. V is TRBV19 and J is TRBJ2-5, with D perhaps matching TRBD1 or TRBD2 (5 bases each). Input material: CD4+ T cells from PBMCs. The receptor's source is a human donor with multiple sclerosis. The CDR3 coding sequence is TGTGCCAGTCAACGGGGCAGGGCTTCGGGGGAGACCCAGTACTTC. Protein: CASQRGRASGETQYF.